This T cell receptor beta chain appears in the sequencing data of a study of blood T cell repertoires in COVID-19. Profiling relied on immunoSEQ multiplex PCR, and the TCRdb table lists in-frame clones only, not all of them. The sample carries 100,000 or so clones, around 92% recorded once. CDR3 length: 14 residues. Trimming cost V 7 bases and J 6 bases; bases outside gene matches: 7. Germline V lookup: CDR1 LNHDA, CDR2 SQIVND (reference sequence). This TCR was sampled from a man in his forties or fifties with active COVID-19. The chain has TRBV19 and TRBJ1-5; TRBD1 matches 9 bases. The sample comprised peripheral blood. The CDR3 region has the DNA TGTGCCAGTACCAAACAGGGGGCGGGTCAGCCCCAGCATTTT. It specifies CASTKQGAGQPQHF.